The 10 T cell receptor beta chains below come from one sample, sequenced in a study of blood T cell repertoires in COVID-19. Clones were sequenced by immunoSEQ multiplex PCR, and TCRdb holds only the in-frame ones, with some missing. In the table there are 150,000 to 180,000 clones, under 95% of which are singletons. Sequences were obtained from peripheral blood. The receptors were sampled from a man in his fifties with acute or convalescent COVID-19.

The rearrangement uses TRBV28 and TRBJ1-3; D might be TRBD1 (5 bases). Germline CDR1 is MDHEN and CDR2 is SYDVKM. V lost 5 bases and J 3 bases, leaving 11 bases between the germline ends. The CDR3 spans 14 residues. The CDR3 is CASSARGGGNTIYF. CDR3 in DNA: TGTGCCAGCAGTGCTAGGGGCGGTGGAAACACCATATATTTT.

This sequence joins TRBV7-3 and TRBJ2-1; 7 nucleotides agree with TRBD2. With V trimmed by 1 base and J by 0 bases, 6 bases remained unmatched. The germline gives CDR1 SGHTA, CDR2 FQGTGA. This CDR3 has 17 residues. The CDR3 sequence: CASSLSPAGSSYNEQFF. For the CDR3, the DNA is TGTGCCAGCAGCTTAAGCCCAGCGGGGAGCTCCTACAATGAGCAGTTCTTC.

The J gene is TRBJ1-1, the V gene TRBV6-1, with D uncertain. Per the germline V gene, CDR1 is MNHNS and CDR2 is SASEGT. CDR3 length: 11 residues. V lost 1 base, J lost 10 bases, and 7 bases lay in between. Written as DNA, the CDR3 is TGTGCCAGCAGTGAAGGGCGGGGAGCTTTCTTT. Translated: CASSEGRGAFF.

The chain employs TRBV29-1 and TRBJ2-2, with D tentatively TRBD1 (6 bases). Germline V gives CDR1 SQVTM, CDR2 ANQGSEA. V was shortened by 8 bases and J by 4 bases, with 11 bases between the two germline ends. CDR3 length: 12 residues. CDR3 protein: CSLQGLTGELFF. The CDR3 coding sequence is TGCAGCCTACAGGGTCTCACCGGGGAGCTGTTTTTT.

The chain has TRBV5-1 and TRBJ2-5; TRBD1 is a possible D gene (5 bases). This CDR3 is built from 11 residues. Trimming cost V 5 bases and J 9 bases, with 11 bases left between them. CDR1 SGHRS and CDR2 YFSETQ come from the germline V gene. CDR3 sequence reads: CASRYSGSQYF. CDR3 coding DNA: TGCGCCAGCAGGTATTCAGGGTCCCAGTACTTC.

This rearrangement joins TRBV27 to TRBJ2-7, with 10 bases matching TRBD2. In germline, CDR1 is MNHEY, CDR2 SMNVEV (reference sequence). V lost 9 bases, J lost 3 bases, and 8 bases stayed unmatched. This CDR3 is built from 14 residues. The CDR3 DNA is TGTGCCAGTTCACTAGCGGGGCCTATCTACGAGCAGTACTTC. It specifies CASSLAGPIYEQYF.

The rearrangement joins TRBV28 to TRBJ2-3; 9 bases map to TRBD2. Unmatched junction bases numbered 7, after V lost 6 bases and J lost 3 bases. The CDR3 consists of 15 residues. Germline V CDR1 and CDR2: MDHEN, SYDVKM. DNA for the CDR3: TGTGCCAGCAGGTCGGCTAGCGGGAATACAGATACGCAGTATTTT. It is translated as CASRSASGNTDTQYF.

DNA for the CDR3: TGTGCCAGCAGCCCGAAGGGACAGAATAATTCACCCCTCCACTTT. Translated: CASSPKGQNNSPLHF. The V gene is TRBV7-9, the J gene TRBJ1-6; 7 positions agree with TRBD1. V shed 5 bases and J 5 bases; nucleotides not matched to a gene: 6. CDR1 SEHNR and CDR2 FQNEAQ come from the germline V gene (reference sequence). The CDR3 runs 15 residues. The full variable domain, rest sourced from reference TRBV7-9 and TRBJ1-6, is DTGVSQNPRHKITKRGQNVTFRCDPISEHNRLYWYRQTLGQGPEFLTYFQNEAQLEKSRLLSDRFSAERPKGSFSTLEIQRTEQGDSAMYLCASSPKGQNNSPLHFGNGTRLTVT.

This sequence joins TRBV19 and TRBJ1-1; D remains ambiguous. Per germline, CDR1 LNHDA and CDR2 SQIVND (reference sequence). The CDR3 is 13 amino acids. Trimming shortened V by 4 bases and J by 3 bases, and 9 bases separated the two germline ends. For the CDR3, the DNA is TGTGCCAGTAGTACGTCCCCCCACACTGAAGCTTTCTTT. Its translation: CASSTSPHTEAFF.

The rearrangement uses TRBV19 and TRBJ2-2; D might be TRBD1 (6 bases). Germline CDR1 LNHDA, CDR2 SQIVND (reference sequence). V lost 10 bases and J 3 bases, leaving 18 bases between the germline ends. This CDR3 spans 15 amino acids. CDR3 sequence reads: CAIPLGALDTGELFF. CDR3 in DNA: TGTGCCATCCCGTTGGGGGCTCTGGACACCGGGGAGCTGTTTTTT.